This is a list of T cell receptor beta chains from one sample in a study of cytomegalovirus exposure and HLA in healthy donors. TCRdb keeps only in-frame clones here, not all; method: immunoSEQ multiplex PCR. Here the sample table reports roughly 120,000 clones. Sequencing used PBMCs. These TCRs come from a man in his forties in good health and CMV-seropositive. CDR3s include the opening cysteine and the closing phenylalanine or tryptophan. Fields, in order: D gene, J gene, V gene, CDR3 length, CDR3 DNA, CDR3 protein. A D gene is named only where the DNA matches it firmly.

TRBD2,TRBJ2-2,TRBV7-2,18,TGTGCCAGCAGCTGGCCCTCGAGCGGGATTTCGAACACCGGGGAGCTGTTTTTT,CASSWPSSGISNTGELFF
NA,TRBJ2-1,TRBV27,16,TGTGCCAGCAGTTTTGATATGGGCGGGGATTACAATGAGCAGTTCTTC,CASSFDMGGDYNEQFF
NA,TRBJ2-3,TRBV29-1,12,TGCAGCGGGGGACTGGGCACAGATACGCAGTATTTT,CSGGLGTDTQYF
TRBD2,TRBJ2-1,TRBV9,14,TGTGCCAGCAGCGTTCTAGCGGGAGTTGATGAGCAGTTCTTC,CASSVLAGVDEQFF
NA,TRBJ1-2,TRBV6-5,14,TGTGCCAGCAGTCGATCCTCAGGGCTTGTTGGCTGCACCTTC,CASSRSSGLVGCTF
NA,TRBJ2-2,TRBV13,12,TGTGCCAGCGGGCCGAACACCGGGGAGCTGTTTTTT,CASGPNTGELFF
NA,TRBJ2-2,TRBV29-1,13,TGCAGCGCACAGGAGATTGTACCCGGGGAGCTGTTTTTT,CSAQEIVPGELFF
TRBD1,TRBJ2-2,TRBV7-7,16,TGTGCCAGCAGCTTAGGGGACAGTCCCAGGACCGGGGAGCTGTTTTTT,CASSLGDSPRTGELFF
NA,TRBJ2-7,TRBV19,14,TGTGCCAGTAGTCCTACGACAGGACCCTACGAGCAGTACTTC,CASSPTTGPYEQYF
NA,TRBJ2-3,TRBV5-1,17,TGCGCCAGCAGCATCGTCCCAATCGGGACTTCCACAGATACGCAGTATTTT,CASSIVPIGTSTDTQYF
TRBD1,TRBJ1-2,TRBV5-6,15,TGTGCCAGCAGCCCTGGGACAGGGGGCGGCTATGGCTACACCTTC,CASSPGTGGGYGYTF
TRBD2,TRBJ2-3,TRBV27,16,TGTGCCAGCAGTTGGCTTCGAGCGGGAAGTGCAGATACGCAGTATTTT,CASSWLRAGSADTQYF
NA,TRBJ1-4,TRBV5-1,14,TGCGCCAGCAGTCGGTCCGCAACTAATGAAAAACTGTTTTTT,CASSRSATNEKLFF
TRBD1,TRBJ2-7,TRBV29-1,13,TGCAGCGTTGTAACAGGGGGCAGGGACGAGCAGTACTTC,CSVVTGGRDEQYF
TRBD2,TRBJ2-1,TRBV7-3,16,TGTGCCAGCAGCTCCCTGACTAGCGGGAGCCCGAGTGAGCAGTTCTTC,CASSSLTSGSPSEQFF
NA,TRBJ1-1,TRBV4-1,13,TGCGCCAGCAGCCTATACGCGGGGAATGGAGCTTTCTTT,CASSLYAGNGAFF
NA,TRBJ2-1,TRBV11-2,12,TGTGCCAGCAGCTTAGATCGGGATGAGCAGTTCTTC,CASSLDRDEQFF
NA,TRBJ2-7,TRBV19,14,TGTGCCAGTAGTACGTCCCCCCGTGCGGGCGAGCAGTACTTC,CASSTSPRAGEQYF
NA,TRBJ1-6,TRBV15,20,TGTGCCACCAGCAGAGATCCACGGAAGTACAGGGAATCCTATAATTCACCCCTCCACTTT,CATSRDPRKYRESYNSPLHF
NA,TRBJ2-7,TRBV28,13,TGTGCCAGCGGCCAAGGAGGGAAATACGAGCAGTACTTC,CASGQGGKYEQYF
TRBD1,TRBJ2-7,TRBV7-3,15,TGTGCCAGCAGCTTAACCGGGACAGGGTTCTACGAGCAGTACTTC,CASSLTGTGFYEQYF
NA,TRBJ2-2,TRBV2,16,TGTGCCAGCAGGGGGTCGAGCGGAGCGAACACCGGGGAGCTGTTTTTT,CASRGSSGANTGELFF
TRBD1,TRBJ1-1,TRBV7-9,17,TGTGCCAGCAGCTATACCACCACGGGGACAGGGAACACTGAAGCTTTCTTT,CASSYTTTGTGNTEAFF
NA,TRBJ1-2,TRBV18,13,TGTGCCAGCTCACCAAATCAGGCCTATGGCTACACCTTC,CASSPNQAYGYTF
NA,TRBJ1-2,TRBV6-1,13,TGTGCCAGCGGCCAGGCTACTAACTATGGCTACACCTTC,CASGQATNYGYTF
TRBD2,TRBJ2-2,TRBV5-1,18,TGCGCCAGCAGCTTGAATCCTAGCGGGAGCTCTGGGGGCGGGGAGCTGTTTTTT,CASSLNPSGSSGGGELFF
NA,TRBJ2-7,TRBV4-1,12,TGCGCCAGCAGCGACACCGGCTACGAGCAGTACTTC,CASSDTGYEQYF
TRBD2,TRBJ2-7,TRBV4-1,14,TGCGCCAGCAGCCGTACGGGAGGGAGCTACGAGCAGTACTTC,CASSRTGGSYEQYF
TRBD1,TRBJ1-1,TRBV11-2,15,TGTGCCAGCAGCATACGGACAGGGGGTTACACTGAAGCTTTCTTT,CASSIRTGGYTEAFF
TRBD2,TRBJ2-5,TRBV5-4,14,TGTGCCAGCAGGGTAGCGGGTGCTCGCGAGACCCAGTACTTC,CASRVAGARETQYF
TRBD2,TRBJ2-1,TRBV7-2,15,TGTGCCAGCAGCTTAAGGTCTAGCGGGAGATCTGAGCAGTTCTTC,CASSLRSSGRSEQFF
TRBD2,TRBJ2-7,TRBV28,16,TGTGCCAGCAGACTTTCTCAAGCGGGAGGGCCCTACGAGCAGTACTTC,CASRLSQAGGPYEQYF
TRBD1,TRBJ2-7,TRBV19,14,TGTGCCAGTAGAGATCGGACAGGGAGGAACGAGCAGTACTTC,CASRDRTGRNEQYF
NA,TRBJ1-1,TRBV18,14,TGTGCCAGCTCACCTCGGACAGAGAACACTGAAGCTTTCTTT,CASSPRTENTEAFF
NA,TRBJ2-7,TRBV18,12,TGTGCCAGCTCACCACCTTCCCTCGAGCAGTACTTC,CASSPPSLEQYF
NA,TRBJ1-1,TRBV11-3,13,TGTGCCAGCAGCTTAGTCGGGAACACTGAAGCTTTCTTT,CASSLVGNTEAFF
TRBD1,TRBJ1-5,TRBV27,18,TGTGCCACCCAATTCCGGGACAGATACATGGATAGCAATCAGCCCCAGCATTTT,CATQFRDRYMDSNQPQHF
NA,TRBJ2-2,TRBV27,12,TGTGCCAGCAGTGGGGGGACCGGGGAGCTGTTTTTT,CASSGGTGELFF
NA,TRBJ1-5,TRBV7-6,13,TGTGCCAGCAGCCCCGGAGATAGCCAGCCCCAGCATTTT,CASSPGDSQPQHF